Described below is a single TCR beta chain sequence and its context. The data derive from a study of PD-1 blockade in classical Hodgkin lymphoma. Each and every patient relapsed after autologous stem cell transplantation, and patients got differing brentuximab vedotin exposure. Looked up from germline, CDR1 is MDHEN and CDR2 is SYDVKM. Between the trimmed V and J ends, which lost 7 bases and 0 bases, there was a span of 15 bases. The CDR3 loop spans 15 amino acids. Some clones are missing from TCRdb's copy, which holds only in-frame ones; the method was immunoSEQ multiplex PCR. This sample has 20,000 to 30,000 clones, with approximately 81% found just once.

The clonotype originates from a human donor with classical Hodgkin lymphoma. This sample comprised peripheral blood mononuclear cells (PBMCs), obtained before the second cycle of nivolumab. The V gene is TRBV28, the J gene TRBJ1-2, with D uncertain. For the CDR3, the DNA is TGTGCCAGCACGGAGGGTTCTCTAACTAACTATGGCTACACCTTC. Translation: CASTEGSLTNYGYTF.